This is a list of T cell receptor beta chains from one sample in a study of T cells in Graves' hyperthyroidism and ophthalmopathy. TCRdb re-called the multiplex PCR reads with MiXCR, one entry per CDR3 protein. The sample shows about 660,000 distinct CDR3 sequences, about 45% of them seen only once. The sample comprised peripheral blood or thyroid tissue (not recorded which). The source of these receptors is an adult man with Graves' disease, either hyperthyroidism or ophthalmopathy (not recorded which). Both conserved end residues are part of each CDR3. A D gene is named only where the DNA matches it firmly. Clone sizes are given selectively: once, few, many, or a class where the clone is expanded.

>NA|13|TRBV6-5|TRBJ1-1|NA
CAGIMTGNTEAFF
TGTGCCGGCATTATGACGGGGAACACTGAAGCTTTCTTT
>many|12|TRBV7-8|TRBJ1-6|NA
CASSFGGTPLHF
TGTGCCAGCAGCTTTGGTGGAACACCCCTCCACTTT
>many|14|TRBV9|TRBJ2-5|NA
CASSVGTEGETQYF
TGTGCCAGCAGCGTCGGGACCGAGGGGGAGACCCAGTACTTC
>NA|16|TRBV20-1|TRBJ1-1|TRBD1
CSAPALGTGRETEAFF
TGCAGTGCCCCTGCCCTAGGGACAGGCCGGGAGACTGAAGCTTTCTTT
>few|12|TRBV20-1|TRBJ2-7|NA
CSASSQTNEQYF
TGCAGTGCTAGCTCTCAGACTAACGAGCAGTACTTC
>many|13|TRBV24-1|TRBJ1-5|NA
CATSDSSNQPQHF
TGTGCCACCAGTGATTCCAGCAATCAGCCCCAGCATTTT
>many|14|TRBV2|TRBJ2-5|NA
CASEGQGMSETQYF
TGTGCCAGCGAAGGGCAGGGGATGTCGGAGACCCAGTACTTC
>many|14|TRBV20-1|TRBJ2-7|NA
CSASRGAGAYEQYF
TGCAGTGCTAGCAGGGGTGCAGGGGCCTACGAGCAGTACTTC
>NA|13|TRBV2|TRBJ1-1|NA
CAWRRRGGTEAFF
TGTGCCTGGAGAAGAAGGGGAGGCACTGAAGCTTTCTTT
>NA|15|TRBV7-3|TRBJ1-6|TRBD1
CASRIGTGPNSPLHF
TGTGCCAGCCGAATAGGGACAGGGCCCAATTCACCCCTCCACTTT
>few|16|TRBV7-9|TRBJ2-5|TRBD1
CASSSPEQGSPETQYF
TGTGCCAGCAGCTCGCCCGAACAGGGGTCACCAGAGACCCAGTACTTC
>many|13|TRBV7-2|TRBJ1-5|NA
CASSLAPNQPQHF
TGTGCCAGCAGCTTAGCCCCGAATCAGCCCCAGCATTTT
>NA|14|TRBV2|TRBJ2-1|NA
CASSPRQGGNEQFF
TGTGCCAGCAGTCCGAGACAGGGAGGAAATGAGCAGTTCTTC
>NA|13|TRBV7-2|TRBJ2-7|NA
CASSLWAGGEQYF
TGTGCCAGCAGCTTATGGGCAGGAGGTGAGCAGTACTTC
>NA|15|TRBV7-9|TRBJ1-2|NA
CASRGASDVNYGYTF
TGTGCCAGCAGGGGGGCCTCCGACGTAAACTATGGCTACACCTTC
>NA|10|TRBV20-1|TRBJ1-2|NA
CSAQAGGTHF
TGCAGTGCTCAAGCCGGAGGGACGCACTTC
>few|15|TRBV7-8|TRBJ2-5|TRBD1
CASIGQGGVKETQYF
TGTGCCAGCATAGGACAGGGCGGGGTTAAGGAGACCCAGTACTTC
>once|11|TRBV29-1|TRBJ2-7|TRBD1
CSRQGADEQYF
TGCAGCAGACAGGGGGCTGACGAGCAGTACTTC
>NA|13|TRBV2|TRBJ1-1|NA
CASSGGGRAEAFF
TGTGCCAGCAGTGGCGGGGGTCGGGCTGAAGCTTTCTTT
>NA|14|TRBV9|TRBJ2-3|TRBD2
CASSESGRLDTQYF
TGTGCCAGCAGCGAGAGCGGGAGATTAGATACGCAGTATTTT
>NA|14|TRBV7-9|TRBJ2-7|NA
CASRRDTTSYEQYF
TGTGCCAGCAGACGGGACACCACCTCTTACGAGCAGTACTTC
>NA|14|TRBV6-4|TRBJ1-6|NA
CAISDRGQYSLLHF
TGTGCCATCAGTGACCGCGGACAGTATTCACTCCTCCACTTT
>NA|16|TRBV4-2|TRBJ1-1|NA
CASSPRPMTVNTEAFF
TGTGCCAGCAGTCCCAGACCTATGACGGTGAACACTGAAGCTTTCTTT
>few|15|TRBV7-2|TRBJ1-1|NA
CASSLEGSLNTEAFF
TGTGCCAGCAGCTTAGAAGGATCCTTAAACACTGAAGCTTTCTTT